Listed here are 5 T cell receptor beta chains from one sample, sequenced in a study of OX40 agonist ivuxolimab in advanced cancers. Profiled with immunoSEQ multiplex PCR; TCRdb holds only in-frame clones, not every one. This table has 20,000 to 25,000 clones, 84% appearing once. The source was CD4+ or CD8+ T cells sorted from blood, collected in a trial of the OX40 agonist ivuxolimab. These receptors were taken from an adult with an advanced solid tumor such as melanoma, head and neck, liver or kidney cancer.

The chain couples TRBV6-5 to TRBJ1-3; weak D call: TRBD1 (5 bases). The CDR3 totals 15 residues. The ends were cut back, 5 bases at V and 0 bases at J, with 11 bases in the middle. The germline gives CDR1 MNHEY, CDR2 SVGAGI. CDR3 region: CASSLGGPSGNTIYF. The CDR3 nucleotides are TGTGCCAGCAGTCTGGGGGGACCCTCTGGAAACACCATATATTTT.

This chain links TRBV6-5 with TRBJ2-3; 9 bases line up with TRBD2. Germline V CDR1 and CDR2: MNHEY, SVGAGI. The CDR3 is 15 amino acids. The trim removed 5 bases at V and 1 base at J, leaving 4 bases unmatched. The CDR3: CASSQAGGGTDTQYF. CDR3 nucleotides: TGTGCCAGCAGTCAGGCGGGAGGGGGCACAGATACGCAGTATTTT.

The V gene is TRBV6-5, the J gene TRBJ2-7, with TRBD1 matching 8 bases. Germline trimming cut 6 bases from V and 4 bases from J; bases unmatched to any gene: 8. The CDR3 contains 14 residues. Germline V gene data show CDR1 as MNHEY and CDR2 as SVGAGI. CDR3 nucleotides: TGTGCCAGCAGACGACAGGGGACGGAGTACGAGCAGTACTTC. As protein: CASRRQGTEYEQYF.

This rearrangement joins TRBV7-2 to TRBJ2-7; TRBD1 agrees at 9 bases. J gave up 7 bases and V 5 bases, and 15 bases lay outside the gene matches. The CDR3 has 16 residues. Per the germline V gene, CDR1 is SGHTA and CDR2 is FQGNSA. CDR3 protein: CASSTLAGQGLVEQYF. Here the CDR3 DNA reads TGTGCCAGCAGCACCCTGGCCGGACAGGGGTTGGTGGAGCAGTACTTC.

V and J are TRBV18 and TRBJ2-1, with 7 bases matching TRBD2. The CDR3 totals 19 residues. Germline CDR1 is KGHSH and CDR2 is LQKENI. V trimming: 1 base; J trimming: 5 bases; junction bases outside the gene matches: 17. The CDR3 sequence is CASSPRGRALLVDNNEQFF. As DNA, the CDR3 is TGTGCCAGCTCACCACGGGGGAGGGCTCTTCTGGTTGACAACAATGAGCAGTTCTTC.